This T cell receptor (beta chain) appears in the sequencing data of a study of spatial heterogeneity in lung cancer. Time point reported: sample taken at primary tumor resection. Unsorted whole RNA of tumor, nontumor lung or frozen PBMC was sequenced. Unique molecular identifiers, one per molecule, were present on every TCR cDNA molecule. TCRdb re-derived calls from the 5' RACE reads in MiXCR, one entry per CDR3 protein. The sample consists of around 24,000 distinct CDR3 sequences, 7% of them appearing once. V lost 0 bases and J 5 bases, leaving 4 bases between the germline ends. Per germline, CDR1 SEHNR and CDR2 FQNEAQ (reference sequence). This CDR3 comprises 12 residues.

This sequence originates from a male donor with early-stage non-small cell lung cancer. The material was PBMCs, obtained at surgery. This chain connects TRBV7-9 to TRBJ2-5; unclear D gene. CDR3 loop: CASSLARETQYF. Here the CDR3 DNA reads TGTGCCAGCAGCTTAGCTCGGGAGACCCAGTACTTC.